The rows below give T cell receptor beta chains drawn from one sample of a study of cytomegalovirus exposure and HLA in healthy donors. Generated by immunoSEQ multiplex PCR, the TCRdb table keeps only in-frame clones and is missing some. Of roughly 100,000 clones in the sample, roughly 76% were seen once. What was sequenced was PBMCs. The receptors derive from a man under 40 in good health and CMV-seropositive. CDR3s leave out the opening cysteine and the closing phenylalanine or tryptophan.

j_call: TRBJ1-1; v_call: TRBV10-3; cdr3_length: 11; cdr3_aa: ASLGRGGTEAF
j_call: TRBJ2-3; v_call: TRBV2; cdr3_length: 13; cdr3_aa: ASSDERGAGDTQY
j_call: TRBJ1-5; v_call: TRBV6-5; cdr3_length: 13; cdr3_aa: ASSLVWAGDQPQH
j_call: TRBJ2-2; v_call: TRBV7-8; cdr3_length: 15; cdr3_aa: ASSSRTSGGETGELF
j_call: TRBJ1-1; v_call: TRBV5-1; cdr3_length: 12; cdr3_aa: ASSHTGGAPEAF
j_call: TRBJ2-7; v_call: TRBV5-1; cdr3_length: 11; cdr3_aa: ASSLGMSSEQY
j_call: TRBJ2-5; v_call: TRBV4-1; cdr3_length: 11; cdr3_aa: ASSQEGVGGRY
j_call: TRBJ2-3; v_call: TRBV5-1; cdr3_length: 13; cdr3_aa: ASRFRGIGTDTQY
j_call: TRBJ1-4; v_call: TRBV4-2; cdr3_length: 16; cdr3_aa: ASSQDEGAEDRVEKLF
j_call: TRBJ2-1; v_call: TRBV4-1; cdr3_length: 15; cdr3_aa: ASSQDPTESSYNEQF
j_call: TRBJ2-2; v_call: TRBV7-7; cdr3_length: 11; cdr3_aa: ASSPRGTGELF
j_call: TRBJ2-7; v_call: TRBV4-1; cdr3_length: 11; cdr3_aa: ASRPNKGVPQY
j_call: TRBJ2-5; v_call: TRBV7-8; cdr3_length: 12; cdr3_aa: ASSSRQAQETQY
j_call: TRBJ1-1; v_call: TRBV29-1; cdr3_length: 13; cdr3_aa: SVGGTGKGGTEAF
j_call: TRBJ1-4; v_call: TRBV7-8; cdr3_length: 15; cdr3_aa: ASSLVSMGEDVGKLF
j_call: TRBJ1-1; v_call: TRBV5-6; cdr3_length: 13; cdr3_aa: ASSKGRRGDTEAF
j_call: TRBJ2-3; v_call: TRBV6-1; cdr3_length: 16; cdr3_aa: ASSEALSGGAGTDTQY
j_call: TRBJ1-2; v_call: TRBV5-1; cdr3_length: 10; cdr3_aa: ASSRDRDGYT
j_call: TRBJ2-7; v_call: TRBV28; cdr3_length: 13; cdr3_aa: ASSHHTGQAYEQY
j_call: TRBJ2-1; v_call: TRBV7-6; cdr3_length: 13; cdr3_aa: ASSSGGGAHNEQF
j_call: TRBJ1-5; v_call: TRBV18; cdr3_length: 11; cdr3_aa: ASSPNGDQPQH
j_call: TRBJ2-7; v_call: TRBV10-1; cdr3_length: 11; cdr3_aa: ASSETGDYEQY
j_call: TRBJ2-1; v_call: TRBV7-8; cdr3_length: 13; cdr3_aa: ASSLEGQGYNEQF
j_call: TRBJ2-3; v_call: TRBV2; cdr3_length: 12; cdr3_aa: ASSDQGGTDTQY
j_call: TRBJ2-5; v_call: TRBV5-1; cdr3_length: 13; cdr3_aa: ASSTGGTAEETQY
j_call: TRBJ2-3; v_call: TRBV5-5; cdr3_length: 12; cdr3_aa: ASSLGGIRDTQY
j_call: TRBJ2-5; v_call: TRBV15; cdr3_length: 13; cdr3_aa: ATSRPPLGTGTQY
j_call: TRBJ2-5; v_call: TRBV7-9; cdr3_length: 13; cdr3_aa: ASSLMGGSQETQY
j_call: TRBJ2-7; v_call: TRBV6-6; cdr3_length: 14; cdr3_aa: ASSYSGGGPSYEQY
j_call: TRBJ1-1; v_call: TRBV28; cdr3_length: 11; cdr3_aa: ASSPPENTEAF
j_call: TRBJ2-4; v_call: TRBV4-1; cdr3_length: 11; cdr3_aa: ASSQLTEDIQY
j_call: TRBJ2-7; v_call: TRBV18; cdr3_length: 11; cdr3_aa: ASSPTGPYEQY
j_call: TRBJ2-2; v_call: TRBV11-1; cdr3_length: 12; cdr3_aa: ASSSGVIGGELF
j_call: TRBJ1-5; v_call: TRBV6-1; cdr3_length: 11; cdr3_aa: ASSIDRGQPQH
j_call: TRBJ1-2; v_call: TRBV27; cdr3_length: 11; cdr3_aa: ASSLSQNYGYT
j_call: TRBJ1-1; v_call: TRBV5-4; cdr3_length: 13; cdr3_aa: ASSLTGTGDTEAF
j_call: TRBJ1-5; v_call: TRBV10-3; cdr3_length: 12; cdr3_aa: AISETGVGQPQH
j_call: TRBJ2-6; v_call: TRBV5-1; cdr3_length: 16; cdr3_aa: ASSLGGRGRDGANVLT
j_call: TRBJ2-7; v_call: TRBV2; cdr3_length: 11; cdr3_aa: ASLGTSGAEQY
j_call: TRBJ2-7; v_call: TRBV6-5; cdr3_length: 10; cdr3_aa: ASGGDSYEQY
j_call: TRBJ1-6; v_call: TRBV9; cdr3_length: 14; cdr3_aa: ASSVYSSFSNSPLH
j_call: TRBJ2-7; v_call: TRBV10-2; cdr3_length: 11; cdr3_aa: ASSAGDMGEQY
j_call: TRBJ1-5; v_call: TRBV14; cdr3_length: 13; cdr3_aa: ASSQGTGANQPQH
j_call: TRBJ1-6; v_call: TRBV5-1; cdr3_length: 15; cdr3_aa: ASSAHVVDRGDSPLH
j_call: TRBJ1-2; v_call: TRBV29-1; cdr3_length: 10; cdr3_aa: RVTDRAGGYT
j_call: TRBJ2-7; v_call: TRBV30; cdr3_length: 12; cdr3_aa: AWSGLTLAYEQY
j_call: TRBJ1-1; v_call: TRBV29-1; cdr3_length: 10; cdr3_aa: SAGHTNTEAF
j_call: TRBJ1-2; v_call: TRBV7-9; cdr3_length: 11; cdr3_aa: ASSLGPNYGYT
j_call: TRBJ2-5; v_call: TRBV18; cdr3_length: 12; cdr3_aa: ASSPPHGEETQY
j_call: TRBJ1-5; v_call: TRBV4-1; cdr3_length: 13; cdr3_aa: ASSHPGQKNQPQH
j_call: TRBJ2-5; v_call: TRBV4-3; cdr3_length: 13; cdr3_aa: ASSQDRWDQETQY
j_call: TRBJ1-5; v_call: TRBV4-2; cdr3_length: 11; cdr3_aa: ASSQRASQPQH
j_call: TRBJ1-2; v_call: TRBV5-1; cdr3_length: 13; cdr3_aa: ASSEGHWGAVGYT
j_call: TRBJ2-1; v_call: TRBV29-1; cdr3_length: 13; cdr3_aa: SVSTSGGRYNEQF
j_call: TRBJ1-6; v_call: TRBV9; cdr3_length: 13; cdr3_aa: ASSVAPTGASPLH
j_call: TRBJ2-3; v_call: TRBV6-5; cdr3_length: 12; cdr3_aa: ASTPLGPTDTQY
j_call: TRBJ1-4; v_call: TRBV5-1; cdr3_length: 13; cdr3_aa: ASSRTGVGNEKLF
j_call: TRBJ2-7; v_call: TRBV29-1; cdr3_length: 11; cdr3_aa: SVGTVLGHEQY
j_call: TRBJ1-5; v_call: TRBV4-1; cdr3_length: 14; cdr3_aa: ASSQDFGVRNQPQH